This T cell receptor beta chain was obtained from a study of cytomegalovirus exposure and HLA in healthy donors. General study results and limits: An analysis was carried out later, and it reportedly showed fewer N-insertions in an Asian-associated ancestry cluster than the roughly 700-donor mean. The authors reported that TCR beta sequences could predict HLA-A and HLA-B alleles. These predictions were accurate for most subjects in the first cohort. V- and J-gene trimming in TCR beta was tied to a missense DCLRE1C variant by an analysis performed later. High sensitivity and specificity were reportedly achieved when the classifier diagnosed cytomegalovirus status.

This PCR relied on a set of 60 Vbeta primers and 13 Jbeta primers. Measured with immunoSEQ multiplex PCR; TCRdb has only the in-frame clones, and not every one. The sample has more than 65,000 clones; roughly two thirds are singletons. Of note for this clone: Its matching antigen is unknown.

The CDR3 contains 14 residues. Trimming removed 2 bases at V and 5 bases at J, with 12 bases between. Germline CDR1 is SEHNR and CDR2 is FQNEAQ (reference sequence). The source is a woman aged 45-59 years in good health and CMV-seropositive. The V call is TRBV7-9, the J call TRBJ2-5; D perhaps matches TRBD2 (5 bases). Source material: PBMCs. CDR3 nucleotides: TGTGCCAGCAGCTTAAACCAGCGAGGGGAGACCCAGTACTTC. Its translation: CASSLNQRGETQYF.